This T cell receptor (beta chain) is drawn from a study of blood T cells in healthy people across ages. A second roughly 7 to 11 cycle PCR used barcoded and J-beta primers. Each of the cDNA molecules was tagged by a template-switch adaptor with 12 random nucleotides. TCRdb used MiXCR to reprocess the 5' RACE reads, holding one entry per CDR3 protein. The sample contains fewer than 1,200,000 distinct CDR3 sequences, about 25% of which appear only once. These data are also associated with another study on T cells of mothers and their children.

This receptor was obtained from a girl aged 2 to 10 in good health. The source material was blood.

The CDR3 protein is CSARVTTDTQYF. DNA for the CDR3: TGCAGTGCTAGAGTGACCACAGATACGCAGTATTTT. The genes are TRBV20-1 and TRBJ2-3, with D unclear. The CDR3 is 12 residues long. V gave up 1 base and J gave up 2 bases, with 4 bases separating them. The V gene's germline CDR1 is DFQATT and CDR2 SNEGSKA (reference sequence).